One T cell receptor (beta chain) is described in this entry. Only in-frame clones appear in the TCRdb table, and some are missing; sequencing was by immunoSEQ multiplex PCR. The profile shows about 56,000 clones, around 96% of them singletons. This sample is drawn from a study of technical replicates of blood from several donors. Germline CDR1 and CDR2: MRHNA and SNTAGT. The junction had 9 bases not matched to a gene; V was cut back by 1 base and J by 9 bases. This CDR3 spans 16 amino acids. Input material: PBMCs. This receptor was taken from a human donor in good health. Some clones in this sample may be carry-over from other donors' samples. This sequence joins TRBV6-4 and TRBJ2-1; 10 nucleotides agree with TRBD2. The CDR3 spells CASSDFGASGSGEQFF. Here the CDR3 DNA reads TGTGCCAGCAGTGACTTTGGGGCTAGCGGGAGTGGTGAGCAGTTCTTC.